This T cell receptor (beta chain) was documented in a study of CD8 T cells in ankylosing spondylitis. Findings and caveats of the study: What seemed typical of ankylosing spondylitis blood was a TCR beta motif built from several highly homologous variants.

V shed 0 bases, J shed 7 bases, and the junction held 8 bases outside the gene matches. Germline CDR1 is LNHNV and CDR2 is YYDKDF (reference sequence). The CDR3 is 17 residues long. One entry per CDR3 protein, called by TCRdb with MiXCR from the 5' RACE reads. The table lists about 800,000 distinct CDR3 sequences, approximately 12% of them singletons. Details on this clonotype: The antigen remains undetermined.

The sequencing sample was made of blood, either unsorted or a sorted T cell fraction (not recorded which). This chain connects TRBV15 to TRBJ2-5; TRBD2 matches 13 bases. The receptor was derived from a male donor with ankylosing spondylitis. The CDR3: CATSRDAGTSGVGTQYF. CDR3 DNA sequence: TGTGCCACCAGCAGAGATGCCGGGACTAGCGGGGTAGGGACCCAGTACTTC.